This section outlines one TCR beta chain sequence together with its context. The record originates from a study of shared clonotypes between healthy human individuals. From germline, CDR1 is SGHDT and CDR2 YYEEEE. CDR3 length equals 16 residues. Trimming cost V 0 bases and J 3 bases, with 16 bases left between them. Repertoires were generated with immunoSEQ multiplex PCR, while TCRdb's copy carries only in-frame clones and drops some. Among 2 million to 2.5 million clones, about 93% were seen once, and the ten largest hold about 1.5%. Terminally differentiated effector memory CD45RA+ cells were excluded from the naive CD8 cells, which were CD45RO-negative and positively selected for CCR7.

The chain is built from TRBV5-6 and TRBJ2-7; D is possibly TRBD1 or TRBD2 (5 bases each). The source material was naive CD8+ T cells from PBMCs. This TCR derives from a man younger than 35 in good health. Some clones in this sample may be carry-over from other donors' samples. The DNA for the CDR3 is TGTGCCAGCAGCTTGGGCCCGGGACGGAAGTACTACGAGCAGTACTTC. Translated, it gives CASSLGPGRKYYEQYF. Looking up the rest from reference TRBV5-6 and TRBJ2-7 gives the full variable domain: DAGVTQSPTHLIKTRGQQVTLRCSPKSGHDTVSWYQQALGQGPQFIFQYYEEEERQRGNFPDRFSGHQFPNYSSELNVNALLLGDSALYLCASSLGPGRKYYEQYFGPGTRLTVT.